Sequencing of this T cell receptor beta chain was carried out in a study of T-cell reconstitution after alpha-beta-depleted transplantation in children. Unique molecular identifiers were used in preparing the TCRbeta library. TCRdb fed the PCR reads into MiXCR, producing one record per CDR3 protein. In the table there are more than 400,000 distinct CDR3 sequences, over 9.5% of which are singletons. Findings of the study overall: Newly produced T cells mostly accounted for T-cell counts and diversity one year post-transplant.

J gave up 3 bases and V 6 bases, and 9 bases lay outside the gene matches. Germline V gene data show CDR1 as DFQATT and CDR2 as SNEGSKA (reference sequence). This CDR3 region has 15 residues. As concerns this clonotype: What it binds is not known.

The chain has TRBV20-1 and TRBJ2-2; 8 bases are shared with TRBD2. Source: PBMCs, mostly from graft donor cells, taken 180 days after TCRalphabeta/CD19-depleted stem cell transplant. The receptor comes from a female patient aged 2-9 years who had a stem cell transplant for aplastic anemia, so the T cells may come from the graft donor. Here the CDR3 DNA reads TGCAGTGCGGGGCGTAGCGGGAAGGACACCGGGGAGCTGTTTTTT. Translated, it gives CSAGRSGKDTGELFF.